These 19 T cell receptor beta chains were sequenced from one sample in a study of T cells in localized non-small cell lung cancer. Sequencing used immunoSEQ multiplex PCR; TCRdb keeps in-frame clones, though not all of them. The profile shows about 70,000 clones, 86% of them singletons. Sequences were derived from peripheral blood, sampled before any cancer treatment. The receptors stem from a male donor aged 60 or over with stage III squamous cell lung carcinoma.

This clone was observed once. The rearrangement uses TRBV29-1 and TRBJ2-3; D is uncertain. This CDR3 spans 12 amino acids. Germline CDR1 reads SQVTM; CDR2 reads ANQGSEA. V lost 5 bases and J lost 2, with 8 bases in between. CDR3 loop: CSVKRVTDTQYF. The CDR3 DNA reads TGCAGCGTTAAAAGGGTCACAGATACGCAGTATTTT.

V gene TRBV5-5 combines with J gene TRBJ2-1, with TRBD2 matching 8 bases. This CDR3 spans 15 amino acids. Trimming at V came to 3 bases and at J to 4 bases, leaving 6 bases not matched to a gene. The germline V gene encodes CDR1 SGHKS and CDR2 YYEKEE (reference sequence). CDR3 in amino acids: CASSSAGVSYNEQFF. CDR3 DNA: TGTGCCAGCAGCTCAGCGGGGGTATCGTACAATGAGCAGTTCTTC.

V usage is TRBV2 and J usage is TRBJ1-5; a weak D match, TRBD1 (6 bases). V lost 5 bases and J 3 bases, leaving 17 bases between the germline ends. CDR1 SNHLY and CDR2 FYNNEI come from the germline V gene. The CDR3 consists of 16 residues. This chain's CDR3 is CASSLLGAGNNQPQHF. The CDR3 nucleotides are TGTGCCAGCAGTCTCCTGGGGGCGGGTAACAATCAGCCCCAGCATTTT. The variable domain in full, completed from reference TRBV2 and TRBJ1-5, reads EPEVTQTPSHQVTQMGQEVILRCVPISNHLYFYWYRQILGQKVEFLVSFYNNEISEKSEIFDDQFSVERPDGSNFTLKIRSTKLEDSAMYFCASSLLGAGNNQPQHFGDGTRLSIL.

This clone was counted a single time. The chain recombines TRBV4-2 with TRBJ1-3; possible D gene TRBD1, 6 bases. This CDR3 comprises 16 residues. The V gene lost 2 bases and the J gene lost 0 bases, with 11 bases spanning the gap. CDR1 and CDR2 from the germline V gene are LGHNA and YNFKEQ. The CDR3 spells CASSQTAGASGNTIYF. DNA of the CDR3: TGTGCCAGCAGCCAAACTGCGGGGGCCTCTGGAAACACCATATATTTT.

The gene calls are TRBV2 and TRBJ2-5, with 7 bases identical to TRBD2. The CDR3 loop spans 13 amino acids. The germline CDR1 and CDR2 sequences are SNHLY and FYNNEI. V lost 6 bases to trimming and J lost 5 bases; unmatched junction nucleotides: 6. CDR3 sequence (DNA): TGTGCCAGCAGGAGGGGAGGGAGTGAGACCCAGTACTTC. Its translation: CASRRGGSETQYF. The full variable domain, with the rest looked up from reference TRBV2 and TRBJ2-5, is EPEVTQTPSHQVTQMGQEVILRCVPISNHLYFYWYRQILGQKVEFLVSFYNNEISEKSEIFDDQFSVERPDGSNFTLKIRSTKLEDSAMYFCASRRGGSETQYFGPGTRLLVL.

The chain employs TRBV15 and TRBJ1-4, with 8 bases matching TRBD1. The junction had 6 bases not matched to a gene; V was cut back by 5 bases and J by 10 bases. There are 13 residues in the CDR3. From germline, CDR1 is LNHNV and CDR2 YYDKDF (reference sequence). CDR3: CATSAQDRGKLFF. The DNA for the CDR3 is TGTGCCACCAGCGCACAAGACAGGGGAAAACTGTTTTTT.

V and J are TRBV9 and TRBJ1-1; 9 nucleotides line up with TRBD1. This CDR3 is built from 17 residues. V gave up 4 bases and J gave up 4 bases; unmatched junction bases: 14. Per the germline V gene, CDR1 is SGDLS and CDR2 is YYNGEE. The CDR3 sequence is CASSPRPGTGWGTEAFF. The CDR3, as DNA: TGTGCCAGCAGCCCCCGTCCCGGGACAGGGTGGGGCACTGAAGCTTTCTTT. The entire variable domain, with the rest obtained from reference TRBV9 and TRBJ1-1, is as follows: DSGVTQTPKHLITATGQRVTLRCSPRSGDLSVYWYQQSLDQGLQFLIQYYNGEERAKGNILERFSAQQFPDLHSELNLSSLELGDSALYFCASSPRPGTGWGTEAFFGQGTRLTVV.

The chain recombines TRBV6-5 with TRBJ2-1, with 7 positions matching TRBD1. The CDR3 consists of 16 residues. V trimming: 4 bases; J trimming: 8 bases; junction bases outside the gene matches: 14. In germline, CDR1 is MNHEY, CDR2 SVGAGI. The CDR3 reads CASSSTGARLLDEQFF. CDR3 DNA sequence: TGTGCCAGCAGTTCCACAGGGGCTAGACTACTGGATGAGCAGTTCTTC.

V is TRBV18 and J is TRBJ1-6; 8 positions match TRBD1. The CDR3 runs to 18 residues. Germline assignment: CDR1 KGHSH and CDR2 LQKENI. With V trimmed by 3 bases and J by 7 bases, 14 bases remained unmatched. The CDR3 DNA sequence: TGTGCCAGCTCACCTGGTTCGGTGACCGGGACAGGCAATTCACCCCTCCACTTT. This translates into CASSPGSVTGTGNSPLHF.

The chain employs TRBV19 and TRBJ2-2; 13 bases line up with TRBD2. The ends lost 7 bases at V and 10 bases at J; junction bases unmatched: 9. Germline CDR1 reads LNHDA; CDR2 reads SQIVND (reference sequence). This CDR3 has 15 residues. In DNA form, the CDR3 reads TGTGCCAGTAATGGACTAGCGGGGGTCTCCGAGGAGCTGTTTTTT. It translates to CASNGLAGVSEELFF.

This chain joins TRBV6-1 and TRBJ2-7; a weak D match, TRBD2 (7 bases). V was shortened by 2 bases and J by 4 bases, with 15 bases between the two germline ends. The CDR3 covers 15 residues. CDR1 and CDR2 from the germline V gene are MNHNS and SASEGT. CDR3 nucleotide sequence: TGTGCCAGCAGTGAAATCGGGGGGCTAGGATACGAGCAGTACGTC. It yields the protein CASSEIGGLGYEQYV.

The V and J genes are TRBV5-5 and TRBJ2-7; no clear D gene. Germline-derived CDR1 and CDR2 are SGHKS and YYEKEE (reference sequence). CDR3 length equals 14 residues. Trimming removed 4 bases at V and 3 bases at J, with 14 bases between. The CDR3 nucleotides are TGTGCCAGCAGCCTGGCCGACGGATTCTACGAGCAGTACGTC. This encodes CASSLADGFYEQYV.

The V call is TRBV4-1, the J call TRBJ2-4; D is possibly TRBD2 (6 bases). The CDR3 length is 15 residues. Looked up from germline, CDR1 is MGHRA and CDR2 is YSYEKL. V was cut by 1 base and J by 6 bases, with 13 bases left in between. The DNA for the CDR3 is TGCGCCAGCAGCCAAGGGGAGGCAGGGAGAAACATTCAGTACTTC. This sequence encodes CASSQGEAGRNIQYF.

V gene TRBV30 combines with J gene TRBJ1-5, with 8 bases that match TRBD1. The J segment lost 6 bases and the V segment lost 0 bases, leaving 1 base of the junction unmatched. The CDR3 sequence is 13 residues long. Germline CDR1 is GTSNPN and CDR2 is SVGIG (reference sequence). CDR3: CAWSVTGAQPQHF. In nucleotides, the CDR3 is TGTGCCTGGAGTGTGACAGGGGCTCAGCCCCAGCATTTT.

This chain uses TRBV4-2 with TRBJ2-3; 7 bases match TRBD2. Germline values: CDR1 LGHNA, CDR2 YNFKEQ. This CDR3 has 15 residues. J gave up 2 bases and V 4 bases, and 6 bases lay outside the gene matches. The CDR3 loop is CASSRSSGDTDTQYF. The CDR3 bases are TGTGCCAGCAGCCGGAGCAGCGGGGACACAGATACGCAGTATTTT.

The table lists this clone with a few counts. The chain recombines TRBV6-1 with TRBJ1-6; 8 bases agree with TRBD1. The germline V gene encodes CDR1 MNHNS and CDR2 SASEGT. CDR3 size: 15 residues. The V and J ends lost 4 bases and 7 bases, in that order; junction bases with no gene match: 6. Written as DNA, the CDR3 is TGTGCCAGCAGTGCCAACCGGGACAGGAATTCACCCCTCCACTTT. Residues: CASSANRDRNSPLHF.

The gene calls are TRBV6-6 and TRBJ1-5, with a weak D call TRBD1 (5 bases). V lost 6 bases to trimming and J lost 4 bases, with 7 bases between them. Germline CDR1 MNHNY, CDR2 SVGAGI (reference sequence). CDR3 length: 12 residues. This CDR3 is CASRQGNQPQHF. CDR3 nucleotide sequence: TGTGCCAGCAGGCAGGGAAATCAGCCCCAGCATTTT.

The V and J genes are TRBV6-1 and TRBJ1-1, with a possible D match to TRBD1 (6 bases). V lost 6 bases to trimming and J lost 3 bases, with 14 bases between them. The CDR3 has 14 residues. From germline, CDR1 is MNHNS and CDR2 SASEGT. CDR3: CASSATGRDTEAFF. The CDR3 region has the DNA TGTGCCAGCAGCGCTACAGGGAGAGACACTGAAGCTTTCTTT.

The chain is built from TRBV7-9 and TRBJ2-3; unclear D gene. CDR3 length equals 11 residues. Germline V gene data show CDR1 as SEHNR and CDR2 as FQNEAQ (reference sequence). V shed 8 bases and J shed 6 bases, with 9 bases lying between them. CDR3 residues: CASRWDDTQYF. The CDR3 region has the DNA TGTGCCAGCCGCTGGGATGATACGCAGTATTTT.